These 23 T cell receptor beta chains share one sample of origin, sequenced in a study of blood T cells in healthy people across ages. Alongside a J-beta primer mix, a sample-barcoded 5' primer served in a second PCR lasting about 6 to 12 cycles. MiXCR was run by TCRdb on the 5' RACE reads, yielding one entry per CDR3 protein. There are about 640,000 distinct CDR3 sequences in the sample; roughly 58% occur only once, and over 35% lies in the top ten. Sequenced: blood. Every receptor here comes from a man between 60 and 75 years old in good health.

The chain links TRBV7-8 to TRBJ1-6, with TRBD1 matching over 10 bases. V dropped 4 bases and J dropped 8; count of bases not matched to a gene: 5. This CDR3 region has 15 residues. Germline V gene sequence: CDR1 SGHVS, CDR2 FQNEAQ. This CDR3 is CASSSRDRGDSPLHF. The CDR3 nucleotides are TGTGCCAGCAGCTCCCGGGACAGGGGAGATTCACCCCTCCACTTT.

The chain links TRBV20-1 to TRBJ2-5; 9 bases agree with TRBD2. The J call could be wrong; TRBJ2-7 is a better fit for the DNA end. Germline V gene lookup returns CDR1 DFQATT and CDR2 SNEGSKA (reference sequence). The CDR3 contains 15 residues. CDR3 in amino acids: CSARRSGGPGYEQYF. DNA for the CDR3: TGCAGTGCTAGGAGAAGCGGGGGGCCGGGGTACGAGCAGTACTTC.

This chain's CDR3 is CASSYSLAGAYEQYF. CDR3 in DNA: TGTGCCAGCAGTTACTCGCTAGCGGGGGCGTACGAGCAGTACTTC. This chain links TRBV6-5 with TRBJ2-7; 10 bases are a match to TRBD2. The CDR3 length is 15 residues. CDR1 is MNHEY and CDR2 is SVGAGI in the germline V gene. With 0 bases clipped from V and 4 bases from J, the junction kept 3 bases outside the gene matches.

The chain has TRBV27 and TRBJ2-1; possibly TRBD2 for D (6 bases). Germline lookup yields CDR1 MNHEY and CDR2 SMNVEV (reference sequence). Deletions cut 0 bases from V and 8 bases from J, with 11 bases between. This CDR3 region has 14 residues. DNA for the CDR3: TGTGCCAGCAGTTTATCTCCGGCTAGCGATGAGCAGTTCTTC. This codes for CASSLSPASDEQFF.

This chain connects TRBV20-1 to TRBJ2-4; a weak D match, TRBD1 (6 bases). There are 14 residues in the CDR3. V was cut by 1 base and J by 8 bases, with 15 bases left in between. Germline V CDR1 and CDR2: DFQATT, SNEGSKA (reference sequence). The CDR3 bases are TGCAGTGCTAGAGTTTCTGGGGGCAGGGACATTCAGTACTTC. It codes for CSARVSGGRDIQYF.

There are many counts of this clonotype. This rearrangement joins TRBV12-3 or TRBV12-4 to TRBJ1-2; the D gene is possibly TRBD1 (5 bases). This CDR3 has 14 amino acids. Trimming left V 4 bases short and J 2 bases short, with 11 bases between. The CDR3 protein is CASSSRAPNYGYTF. CDR3 DNA: TGTGCCAGCAGTTCCAGGGCCCCAAACTATGGCTACACCTTC.

This rearrangement joins TRBV29-1 to TRBJ1-2; 12 nucleotides agree with TRBD1. The CDR3 covers 14 residues. Germline values: CDR1 SQVTM, CDR2 ANQGSEA. J was trimmed by 5 bases and V by 3 bases; bases with no gene match: 4. CDR3 nucleotide sequence: TGCAGCGTTGAGCAGGGACAGGGGGCTTATGGCTACACCTTC. This codes for CSVEQGQGAYGYTF.

This clonotype was seen once. The rearrangement links TRBV5-1 to TRBJ2-3, with 11 bases aligning to TRBD2. V was clipped by 3 bases and J by 5 bases; unmatched bases: 11. The CDR3 spans 17 residues. From germline, CDR1 is SGHRS and CDR2 YFSETQ. CDR3: CASSSGNSGGAGDTQYF. The CDR3 DNA is TGCGCCAGCAGCTCCGGGAATAGCGGGGGGGCGGGAGATACGCAGTATTTT.

This clonotype was seen a few times. The chain is built from TRBV6-1 and TRBJ1-6, with D tentatively TRBD1 (6 bases). This CDR3 comprises 12 residues. Germline V gene data show CDR1 as MNHNS and CDR2 as SASEGT. V was pared by 2 bases and J by 14 bases, with 10 bases between. This CDR3 is CASSERGGSLHF. CDR3 coding DNA: TGTGCCAGCAGTGAACGAGGGGGTTCCCTCCACTTT.

The rearrangement joins TRBV6-1 to TRBJ2-7, with D hard to call. Germline lookup yields CDR1 MNHNS and CDR2 SASEGT. V was cut by 1 base and J by 9 bases, with 7 bases left in between. The CDR3 extends over 11 amino acids. The CDR3 protein is CASSEGLSQYF. In DNA, the CDR3 is TGTGCCAGCAGTGAAGGGCTGTCGCAGTACTTC.

About this clonotype itself: One end of the junction fails to match germline, which may point to a read error. This chain links TRBV5-5 with TRBJ2-4; D gene ambiguous. In germline, CDR1 is SGHKS, CDR2 YYEKEE (reference sequence). The CDR3 is 14 amino acids. In DNA form, the CDR3 reads TGTGCCAGCGATTCGTACTCGTCAGGAAACACTCAGTACTTC. Encoded protein: CASDSYSSGNTQYF.

The chain has TRBV18 and TRBJ2-1, with D possibly being TRBD1 (5 bases). The germline CDR1 and CDR2 sequences are KGHSH and LQKENI. V lost 3 bases to trimming and J lost 0 bases, with 15 bases between them. The CDR3 is 17 amino acids. The CDR3 coding sequence is TGTGCCAGCTCACCCGGCGTGGGGCCAAGCTCCTACAATGAGCAGTTCTTC. Translated: CASSPGVGPSSYNEQFF.

The chain joins TRBV6-1 to TRBJ2-3; 7 nucleotides align to TRBD2. The CDR3 loop spans 14 amino acids. Germline CDR1 is MNHNS and CDR2 is SASEGT. The V gene end was trimmed by 8 bases and the J gene end by 1 base; junction bases not matched to a gene: 6. The CDR3 is CASRLALGTDTQYF. Here the CDR3 DNA reads TGTGCCAGCCGACTAGCCCTGGGCACAGATACGCAGTATTTT.

The rearrangement joins TRBV5-1 to TRBJ2-3, with a tentative D call TRBD2 (6 bases). CDR1 is SGHRS and CDR2 is YFSETQ in the germline V gene. The V gene lost 3 bases and the J gene lost 4 bases, with 18 bases spanning the gap. The CDR3 covers 16 residues. CDR3: CASSSGVSDWSDTQYF. In nucleotides, the CDR3 is TGCGCCAGCAGCTCGGGGGTTAGCGATTGGTCAGATACGCAGTATTTT.

The genes are TRBV20-1 and TRBJ2-1; 11 bases align to TRBD1. This CDR3 has 14 amino acids. The trim removed 4 bases at V and 8 bases at J, leaving 7 bases unmatched. Germline V gives CDR1 DFQATT, CDR2 SNEGSKA (reference sequence). Here the CDR3 reads CSATPGQGVDEQFF. The CDR3 bases are TGCAGTGCTACTCCGGGACAGGGGGTTGATGAGCAGTTCTTC.

V and J are TRBV7-9 and TRBJ2-1; D is possibly TRBD1 (5 bases). The CDR3 is 14 amino acids. Germline assignment: CDR1 SEHNR and CDR2 FQNEAQ (reference sequence). The V end was cut by 7 bases, the J end by 1 base, with 11 bases between. Here the CDR3 DNA reads TGTGCCAGCAACCAGGGTGGGTCCTACAATGAGCAGTTCTTC. As protein: CASNQGGSYNEQFF.

This chain uses TRBV28 with TRBJ1-5; D gene ambiguous. Trimming took off 6 bases at V and 2 bases at J, with 11 bases between the two ends. This CDR3 comprises 14 residues. Germline CDR1 reads MDHEN; CDR2 reads SYDVKM. The CDR3 nucleotides are TGTGCCAGCAGCCCCAGTGTGCGCAATCAGCCCCAGCATTTT. It is translated as CASSPSVRNQPQHF. Full variable domain (missing parts from reference TRBV28 and TRBJ1-5): DVKVTQSSRYLVKRTGEKVFLECVQDMDHENMFWYRQDPGLGLRLIYFSYDVKMKEKGDIPEGYSVSREKKERFSLILESASTNQTSMYLCASSPSVRNQPQHFGDGTRLSIL.

The chain combines TRBV2 with TRBJ1-2; D gene unclear. V lost 1 base and J lost 4, with 7 bases in between. CDR1 SNHLY and CDR2 FYNNEI come from the germline V gene. The CDR3 covers 13 residues. The CDR3 is CASSEVSRYGYTF. The CDR3 DNA is TGTGCCAGCAGTGAAGTCTCCCGCTATGGCTACACCTTC.

This sequence joins TRBV6-5 and TRBJ1-2; 7 bases map to TRBD1. This CDR3 region has 13 residues. Germline assignment: CDR1 MNHEY and CDR2 SVGAGI. With V trimmed by 6 bases and J by 2 bases, 3 bases remained unmatched. CDR3 DNA: TGTGCCAGCAGGACGGACAGGAACTATGGCTACACCTTC. Translation gives CASRTDRNYGYTF.

Here the CDR3 reads CASSPPGQGIASNSPLHF. As DNA, the CDR3 is TGTGCCAGCAGTCCACCGGGGCAGGGAATAGCGAGTAATTCACCCCTCCACTTT. The V call is TRBV6-1, the J call TRBJ1-6; possible D gene TRBD1, 5 bases. Germline-derived CDR1 and CDR2 are MNHNS and SASEGT. CDR3 length: 18 residues. Trimming cost V 5 bases and J 6 bases, with 23 bases left between them.

This sequence joins TRBV20-1 and TRBJ1-5; D is uncertain. V lost 6 bases and J lost 2, with 11 bases in between. Germline CDR1 is DFQATT and CDR2 is SNEGSKA (reference sequence). The CDR3 is made up of 13 amino acids. The CDR3 loop reads CSARRTGNQPQHF. The CDR3 DNA reads TGCAGTGCGAGAAGGACTGGCAATCAGCCCCAGCATTTT.

The CDR3 loop is CASSPGLAGGLAAYNEQFF. In DNA, the CDR3 is TGTGCCAGCAGTCCTGGACTAGCGGGGGGCCTCGCCGCTTACAATGAGCAGTTCTTC. The chain combines TRBV28 with TRBJ2-1, with 14 bases aligning to TRBD2. Germline V gene lookup returns CDR1 MDHEN and CDR2 SYDVKM. V shed 5 bases and J 4 bases; nucleotides not matched to a gene: 13. The CDR3 is made up of 19 amino acids.

The chain carries TRBV6-5 and TRBJ2-7; perhaps TRBD2 as D (5 bases). This CDR3 is 13 amino acids long. The V end was cut by 8 bases, the J end by 2 bases, with 13 bases between. Germline CDR1 and CDR2: MNHEY and SVGAGI. CDR3 DNA: TGTGCCAGCTGGACTGCGGAAGCCTACGAGCAGTACTTC. It yields the protein CASWTAEAYEQYF.